This T cell receptor (beta chain) was identified during a study of OX40 agonist ivuxolimab in advanced cancers. About the study: Ivuxolimab doses were 0.01, 0.1, 0.3, 1.5, 3 or 10 mg/kg every 2 weeks. Prior checkpoint blockade (anti-PD-1, anti-PD-L1 or anti-CTLA-4) was permitted; about 40% had it. Study observations and caveats: CD4+ and CD8+ blood T cells expanded clonally by week 6 at 0.1 to 3.0 mg/kg.

A history of autoimmune disease or systemic immunosuppression excluded patients. Germline assignment: CDR1 SEHNR and CDR2 FQNEAQ (reference sequence). Trimming at V came to 4 bases and at J to 7 bases, leaving 14 bases not matched to a gene. The CDR3 covers 17 residues. The assay was immunoSEQ multiplex PCR, and TCRdb's table has in-frame clones only and misses some. The repertoire holds 69,000 or so clones, with over 75% as singletons. Turning to this clone: Its antigen is undetermined.

This TCR was recovered from an adult with an advanced solid tumor such as melanoma, head and neck, liver or kidney cancer. This chain connects TRBV7-9 to TRBJ1-5, with TRBD1 matching over 9 bases. The source was CD4+ or CD8+ T cells sorted from blood, collected in a trial of the OX40 agonist ivuxolimab. In DNA form, the CDR3 reads TGTGCCAGCAGCTCAGCCCCGGGACAGGGAAACGGGCAGCCCCAGCATTTT. Residues: CASSSAPGQGNGQPQHF.